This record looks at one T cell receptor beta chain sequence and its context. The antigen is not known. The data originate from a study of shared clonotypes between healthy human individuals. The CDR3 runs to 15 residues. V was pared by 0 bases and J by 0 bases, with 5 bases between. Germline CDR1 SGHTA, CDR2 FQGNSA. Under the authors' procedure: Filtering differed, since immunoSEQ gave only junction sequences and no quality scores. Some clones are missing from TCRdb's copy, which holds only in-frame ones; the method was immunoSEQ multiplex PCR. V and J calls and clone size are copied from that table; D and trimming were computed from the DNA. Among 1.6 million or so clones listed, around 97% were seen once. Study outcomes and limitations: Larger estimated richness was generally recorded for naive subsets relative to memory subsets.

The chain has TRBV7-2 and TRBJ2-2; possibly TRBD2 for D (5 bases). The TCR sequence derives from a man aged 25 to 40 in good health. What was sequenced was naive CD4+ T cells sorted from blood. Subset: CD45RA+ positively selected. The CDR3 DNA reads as TGTGCCAGCAGCTTAGCACTAGCGAACACCGGGGAGCTGTTTTTT. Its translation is CASSLALANTGELFF. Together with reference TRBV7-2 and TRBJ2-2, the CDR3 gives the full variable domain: GAGVSQSPSNKVTEKGKDVELRCDPISGHTALYWYRQSLGQGLEFLIYFQGNSAPDKSGLPSDRFSAERTGGSVSTLTIQRTQQEDSAVYLCASSLALANTGELFFGEGSRLTVL.